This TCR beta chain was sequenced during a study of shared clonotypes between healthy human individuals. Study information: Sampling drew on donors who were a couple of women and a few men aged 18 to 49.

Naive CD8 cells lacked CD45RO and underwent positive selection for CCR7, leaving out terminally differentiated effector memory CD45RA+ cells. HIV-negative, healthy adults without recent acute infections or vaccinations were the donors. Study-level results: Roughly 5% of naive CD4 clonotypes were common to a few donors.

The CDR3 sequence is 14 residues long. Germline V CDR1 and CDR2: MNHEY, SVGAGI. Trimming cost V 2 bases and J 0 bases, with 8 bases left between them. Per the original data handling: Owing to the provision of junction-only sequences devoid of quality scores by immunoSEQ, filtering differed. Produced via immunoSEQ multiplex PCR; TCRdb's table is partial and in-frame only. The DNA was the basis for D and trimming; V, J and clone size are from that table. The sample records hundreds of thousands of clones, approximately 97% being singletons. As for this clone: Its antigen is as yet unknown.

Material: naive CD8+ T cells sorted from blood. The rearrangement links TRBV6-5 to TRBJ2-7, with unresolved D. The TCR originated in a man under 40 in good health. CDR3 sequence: CASSYAPVSYEQYF. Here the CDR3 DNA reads TGTGCCAGCAGTTACGCGCCCGTCTCCTACGAGCAGTACTTC.